The present entry profiles one T cell receptor (beta chain) with its context. V was clipped by 4 bases and J by 3 bases; unmatched bases: 9. The CDR3 sequence is 16 residues long. The germline V gene has CDR1 SGHRS and CDR2 YFSETQ. The sample belongs to a study of blood T cell repertoires in COVID-19. Study summary: Samples representing acute and convalescent COVID-19 were sourced from the United States, Italy and Spain.

Profiling relied on immunoSEQ multiplex PCR, and the TCRdb table lists in-frame clones only, not all of them. The sample lists fewer than 350,000 clones, about nine tenths occurring once. This chain links TRBV5-1 with TRBJ2-5; TRBD2 agrees at 10 bases. The origin of this receptor is a woman aged 25 to 39 with COVID-19, enrolled during active disease. Sequenced input: peripheral blood. CDR3 nucleotide sequence: TGCGCCAGCAGCCGAGGCGCAGCGGGGGGGGAAGAGACCCAGTACTTC. This sequence encodes CASSRGAAGGEETQYF.